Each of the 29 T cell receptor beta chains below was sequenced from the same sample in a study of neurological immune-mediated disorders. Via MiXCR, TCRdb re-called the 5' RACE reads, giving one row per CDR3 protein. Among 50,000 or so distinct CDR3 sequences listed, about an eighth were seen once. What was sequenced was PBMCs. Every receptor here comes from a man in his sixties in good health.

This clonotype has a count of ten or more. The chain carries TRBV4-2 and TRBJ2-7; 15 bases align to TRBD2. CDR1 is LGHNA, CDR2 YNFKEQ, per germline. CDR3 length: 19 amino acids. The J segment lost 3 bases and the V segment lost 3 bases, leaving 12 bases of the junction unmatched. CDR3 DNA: TGTGCCAGCAGCCACACATCCCCGGGACTAGCGGGGGGTTTCTACGAGCAGTACTTC. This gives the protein CASSHTSPGLAGGFYEQYF.

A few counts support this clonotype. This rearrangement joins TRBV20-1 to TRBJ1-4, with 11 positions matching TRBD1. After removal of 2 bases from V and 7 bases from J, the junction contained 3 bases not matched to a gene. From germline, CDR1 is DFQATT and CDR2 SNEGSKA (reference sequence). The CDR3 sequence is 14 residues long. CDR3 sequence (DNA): TGCAGTGCTAGACCGGGACAGGGGGGTGAAAAACTGTTTTTT. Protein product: CSARPGQGGEKLFF.

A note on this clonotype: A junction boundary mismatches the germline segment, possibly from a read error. CDR3 protein: CSAQRIGAGNGELFF. The DNA of the CDR3 is TGCAGTGCCCAGAGGATTGGGGCTGGGAACGGGGAGCTCTTTTTT. The chain combines TRBV20-1 with TRBJ2-2; D is tentatively TRBD1 or TRBD2 (5 bases each). The CDR3 has 15 amino acids. Looked up from germline, CDR1 is DFQATT and CDR2 is SNEGSKA (reference sequence).

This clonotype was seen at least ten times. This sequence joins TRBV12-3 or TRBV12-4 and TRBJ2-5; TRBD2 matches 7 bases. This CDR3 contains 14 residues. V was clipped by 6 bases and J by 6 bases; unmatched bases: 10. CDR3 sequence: CASSRIGEGKTQYF. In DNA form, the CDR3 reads TGTGCCAGCAGCCGAATAGGGGAGGGGAAGACCCAGTACTTC.

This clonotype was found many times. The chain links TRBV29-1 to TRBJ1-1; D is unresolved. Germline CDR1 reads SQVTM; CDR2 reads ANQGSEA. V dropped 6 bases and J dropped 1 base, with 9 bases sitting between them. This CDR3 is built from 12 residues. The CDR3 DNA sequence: TGCAGCGTGGCAACAGAGAACACTGAAGCTTTCTTT. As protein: CSVATENTEAFF.

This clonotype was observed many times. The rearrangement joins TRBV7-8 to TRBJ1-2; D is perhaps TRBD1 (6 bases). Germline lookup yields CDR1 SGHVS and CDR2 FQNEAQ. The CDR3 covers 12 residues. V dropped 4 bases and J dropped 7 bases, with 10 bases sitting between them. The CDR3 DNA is TGTGCCAGCAGCTCAGGGGAACGTGGCTACACCTTC. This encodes CASSSGERGYTF.

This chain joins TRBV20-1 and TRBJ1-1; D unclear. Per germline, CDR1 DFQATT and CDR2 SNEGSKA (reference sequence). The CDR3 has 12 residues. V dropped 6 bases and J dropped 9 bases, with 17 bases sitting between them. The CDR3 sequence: CSASQGSTQAFF. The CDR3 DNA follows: TGCAGTGCCAGCCAAGGTTCTACCCAAGCTTTCTTT.

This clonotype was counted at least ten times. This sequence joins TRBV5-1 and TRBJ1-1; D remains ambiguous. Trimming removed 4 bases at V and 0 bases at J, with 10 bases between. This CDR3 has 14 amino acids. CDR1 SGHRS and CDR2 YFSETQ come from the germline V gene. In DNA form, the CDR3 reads TGCGCCAGCAGCCTGACAAGCATGAACACTGAAGCTTTCTTT. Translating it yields CASSLTSMNTEAFF.

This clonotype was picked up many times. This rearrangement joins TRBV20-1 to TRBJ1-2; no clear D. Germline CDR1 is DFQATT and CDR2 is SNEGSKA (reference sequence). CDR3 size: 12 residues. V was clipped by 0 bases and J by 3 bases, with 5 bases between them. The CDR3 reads CSARDQHYGYTF. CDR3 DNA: TGCAGTGCTAGAGATCAACACTATGGCTACACCTTC.

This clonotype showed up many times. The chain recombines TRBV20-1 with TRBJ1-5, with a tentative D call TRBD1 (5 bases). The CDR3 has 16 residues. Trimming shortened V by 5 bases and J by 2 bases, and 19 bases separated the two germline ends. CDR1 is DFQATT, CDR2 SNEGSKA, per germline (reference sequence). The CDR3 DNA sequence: TGCAGTGCTGGGGATACTGGGGGAAGGGGCAATCAGCCCCAGCATTTT. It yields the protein CSAGDTGGRGNQPQHF.

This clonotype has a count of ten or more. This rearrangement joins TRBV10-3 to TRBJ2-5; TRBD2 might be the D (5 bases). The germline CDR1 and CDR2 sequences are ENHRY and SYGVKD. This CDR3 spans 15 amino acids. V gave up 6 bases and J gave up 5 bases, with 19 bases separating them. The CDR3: CAISLDPTSGETQYF. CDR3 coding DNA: TGTGCCATCAGCCTCGATCCGACGTCGGGGGAGACCCAGTACTTC.

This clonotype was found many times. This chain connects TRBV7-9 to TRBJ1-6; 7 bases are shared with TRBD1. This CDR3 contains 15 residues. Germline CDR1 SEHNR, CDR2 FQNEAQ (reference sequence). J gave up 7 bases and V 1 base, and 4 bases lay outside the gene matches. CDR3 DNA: TGTGCCAGCAGCTTAGAAGGGGGCGCGAATTCACCCCTCCACTTT. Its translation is CASSLEGGANSPLHF. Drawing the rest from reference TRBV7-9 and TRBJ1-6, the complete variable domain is DTGVSQNPRHKITKRGQNVTFRCDPISEHNRLYWYRQTLGQGPEFLTYFQNEAQLEKSRLLSDRFSAERPKGSFSTLEIQRTEQGDSAMYLCASSLEGGANSPLHFGNGTRLTVT.

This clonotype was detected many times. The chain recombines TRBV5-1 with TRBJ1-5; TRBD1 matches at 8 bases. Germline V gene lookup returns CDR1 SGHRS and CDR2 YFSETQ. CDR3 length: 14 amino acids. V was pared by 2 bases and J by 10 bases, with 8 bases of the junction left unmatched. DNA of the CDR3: TGCGCCAGCAGCTTTACGACAGGGGATGAACCCCAGCATTTT. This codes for CASSFTTGDEPQHF.

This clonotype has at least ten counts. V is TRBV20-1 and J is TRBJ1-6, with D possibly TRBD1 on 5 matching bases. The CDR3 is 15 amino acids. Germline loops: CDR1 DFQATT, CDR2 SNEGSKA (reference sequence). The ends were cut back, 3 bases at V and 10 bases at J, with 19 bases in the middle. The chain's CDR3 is CSARVGQGFESPLHF. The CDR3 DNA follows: TGCAGTGCTAGGGTCGGGCAGGGCTTCGAATCACCCCTCCACTTT.

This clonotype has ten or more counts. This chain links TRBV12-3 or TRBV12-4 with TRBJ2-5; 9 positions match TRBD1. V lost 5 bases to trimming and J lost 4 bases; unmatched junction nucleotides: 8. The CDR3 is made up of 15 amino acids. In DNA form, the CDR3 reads TGTGCCAGCAGTCTCCGGACAGGGGTCGTAGAGACCCAGTACTTC. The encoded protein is CASSLRTGVVETQYF.

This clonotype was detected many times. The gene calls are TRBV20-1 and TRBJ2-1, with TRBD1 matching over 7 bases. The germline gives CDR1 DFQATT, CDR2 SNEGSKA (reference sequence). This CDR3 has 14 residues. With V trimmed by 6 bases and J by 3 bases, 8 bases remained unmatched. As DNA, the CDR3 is TGCAGTGCGGGTGACAGGGTGGGCTACAATGAGCAGTTCTTC. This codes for CSAGDRVGYNEQFF.

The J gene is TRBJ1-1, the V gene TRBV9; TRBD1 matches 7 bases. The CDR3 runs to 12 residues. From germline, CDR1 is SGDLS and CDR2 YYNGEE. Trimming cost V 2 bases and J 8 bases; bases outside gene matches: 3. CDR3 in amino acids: CASSVTGEEAFF. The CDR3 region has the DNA TGTGCCAGCAGCGTTACAGGGGAAGAAGCTTTCTTT.

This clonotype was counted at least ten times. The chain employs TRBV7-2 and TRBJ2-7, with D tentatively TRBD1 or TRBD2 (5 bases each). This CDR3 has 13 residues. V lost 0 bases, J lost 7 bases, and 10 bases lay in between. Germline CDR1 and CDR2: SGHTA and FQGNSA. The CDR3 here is CASSLAGTWEQYF. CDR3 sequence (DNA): TGTGCCAGCAGCTTAGCAGGGACCTGGGAGCAGTACTTC.

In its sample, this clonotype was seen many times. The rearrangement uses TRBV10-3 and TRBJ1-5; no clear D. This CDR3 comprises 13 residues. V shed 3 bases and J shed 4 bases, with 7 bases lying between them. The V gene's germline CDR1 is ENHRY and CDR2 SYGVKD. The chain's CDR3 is CAISEGPNQPQHF. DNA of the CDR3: TGTGCCATCAGTGAAGGCCCGAATCAGCCCCAGCATTTT.

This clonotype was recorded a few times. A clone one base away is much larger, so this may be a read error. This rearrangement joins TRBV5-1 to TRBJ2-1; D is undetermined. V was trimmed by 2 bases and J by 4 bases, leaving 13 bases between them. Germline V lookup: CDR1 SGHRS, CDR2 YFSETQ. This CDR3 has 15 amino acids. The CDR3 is CASSFAGGLYNEQFF. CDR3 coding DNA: TGCGCCAGCAGCTTTGCCGGCGGCTTATACAATGAGCAGTTCTTC.

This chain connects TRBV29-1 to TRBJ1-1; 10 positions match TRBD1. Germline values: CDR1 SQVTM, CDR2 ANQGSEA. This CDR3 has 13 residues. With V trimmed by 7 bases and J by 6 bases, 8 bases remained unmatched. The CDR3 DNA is TGCAGCGGATCCGACAGGGGGCGGGCTGAAGCTTTCTTT. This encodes CSGSDRGRAEAFF.

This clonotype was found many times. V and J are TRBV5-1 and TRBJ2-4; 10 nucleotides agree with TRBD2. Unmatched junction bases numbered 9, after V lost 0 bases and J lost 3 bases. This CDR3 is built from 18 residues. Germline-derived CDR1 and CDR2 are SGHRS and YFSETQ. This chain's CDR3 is CASSLESTSGEGKNIQYF. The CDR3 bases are TGCGCCAGCAGCTTGGAAAGCACTAGCGGGGAAGGCAAAAACATTCAGTACTTC.

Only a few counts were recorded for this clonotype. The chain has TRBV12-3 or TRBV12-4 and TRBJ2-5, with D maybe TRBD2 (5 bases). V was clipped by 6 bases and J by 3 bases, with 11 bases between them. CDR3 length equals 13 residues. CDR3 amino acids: CASSGIGKETQYF. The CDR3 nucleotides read TGTGCCAGCAGCGGGATCGGGAAAGAGACCCAGTACTTC.

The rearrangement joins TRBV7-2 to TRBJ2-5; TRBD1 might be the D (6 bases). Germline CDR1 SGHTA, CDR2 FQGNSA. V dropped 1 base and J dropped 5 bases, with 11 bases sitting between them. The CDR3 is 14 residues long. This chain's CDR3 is CASSLDRAHETQYF. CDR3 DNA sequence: TGTGCCAGCAGCTTAGACAGGGCCCACGAGACCCAGTACTTC.

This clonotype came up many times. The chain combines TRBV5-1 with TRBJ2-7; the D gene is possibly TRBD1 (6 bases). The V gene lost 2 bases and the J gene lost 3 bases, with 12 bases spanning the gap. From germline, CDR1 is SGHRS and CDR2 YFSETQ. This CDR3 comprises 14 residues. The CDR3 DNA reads TGCGCCAGCAGCTTCGGAGGACAGAGCTACGAGCAGTACTTC. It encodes CASSFGGQSYEQYF. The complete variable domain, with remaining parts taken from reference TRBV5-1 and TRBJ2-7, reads KAGVTQTPRYLIKTRGQQVTLSCSPISGHRSVSWYQQTPGQGLQFLFEYFSETQRNKGNFPGRFSGRQFSNSRSEMNVSTLELGDSALYLCASSFGGQSYEQYFGPGTRLTVT.

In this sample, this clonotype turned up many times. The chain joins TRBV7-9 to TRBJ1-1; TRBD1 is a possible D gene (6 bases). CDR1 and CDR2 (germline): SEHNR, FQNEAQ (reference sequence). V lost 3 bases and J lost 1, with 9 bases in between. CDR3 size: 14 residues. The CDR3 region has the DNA TGTGCCAGCAGCTTGGGACAACAGAACACTGAAGCTTTCTTT. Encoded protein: CASSLGQQNTEAFF.

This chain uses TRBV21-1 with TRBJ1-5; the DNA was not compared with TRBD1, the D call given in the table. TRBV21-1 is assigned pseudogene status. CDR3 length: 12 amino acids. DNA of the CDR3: TGTGCCAGCAGCGACAGGGCCCAGCCCCAGCATTTT. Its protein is CASSDRAQPQHF.

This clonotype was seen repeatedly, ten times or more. Here the CDR3 reads CASSHRDRYNEQFF. In nucleotides, the CDR3 is TGCGCCAGCAGCCATCGGGACAGGTACAATGAGCAGTTCTTC. The J gene is TRBJ2-1, the V gene TRBV4-3; 8 bases are shared with TRBD1. Per the germline V gene, CDR1 is LGHNA and CDR2 is YSLEER. The CDR3 length is 14 residues. V lost 3 bases to trimming and J lost 4 bases; unmatched junction nucleotides: 2.

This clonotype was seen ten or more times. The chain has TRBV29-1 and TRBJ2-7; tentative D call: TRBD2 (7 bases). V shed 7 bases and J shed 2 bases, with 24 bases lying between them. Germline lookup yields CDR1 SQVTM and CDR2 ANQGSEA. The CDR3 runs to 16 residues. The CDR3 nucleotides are TGCAGCGCTATAACAGGGCGGGGGCGTGAAGCCTACGAGCAGTACTTC. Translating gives CSAITGRGREAYEQYF.